A selection of T cell receptor beta chains follows, all from one sample in a study of CD8+ T cells in alopecia areata. Libraries were prepared by immunoSEQ multiplex PCR; TCRdb keeps only in-frame clonotypes and omits some of them. In the table there are around 99,000 clones, 84% of which are singletons. The material was CD8+ T cells sorted from blood, obtained at week 24, from a patient treated with tofacitinib. Receptor source: a human donor with alopecia areata. Both conserved end residues are part of each CDR3. The D gene is left open where the match is weak. Some rows mark clone size as missing; the rest say once, few, many or name a class of expanded clone.

v_call	j_call	d_call	clone_size	cdr3_nt	cdr3_aa
TRBV4-3	TRBJ1-2	-	-	TGCGCCAGCAGCCAATCCAATGTGGTAGCAAGCTGGCGTGGCTACACCTTC	CASSQSNVVASWRGYTF
TRBV29-1	TRBJ2-5	TRBD1	few	TGCAGCGCGGACAGGGGGGAGACCCAGTACTTC	CSADRGETQYF
TRBV13	TRBJ2-3	TRBD2	-	TGTGCCAGCAGCTCCCCTAGCGGGGGCTCCACAGATACGCAGTATTTT	CASSSPSGGSTDTQYF
TRBV4-1	TRBJ1-1	-	-	TGCGCCAGCAGCTCTCCCGGGATAACGGTGAACACTGAAGCTTTCTTT	CASSSPGITVNTEAFF
TRBV29-1	TRBJ2-7	TRBD1	-	TGCAGCGTGGGGACAGGGTCTCACGAGCAGTACTTC	CSVGTGSHEQYF
TRBV4-1	TRBJ2-7	-	-	TGCGCCAGCAGCCCAGAGACAGCGGCGGGCTACGAGCAGTACTTC	CASSPETAAGYEQYF
TRBV4-2	TRBJ1-1	-	-	TGTGCCAGCAGCCAAGAAAACGGAGCCATGAACACTGAAGCTTTCTTT	CASSQENGAMNTEAFF
TRBV9	TRBJ2-7	TRBD1	once	TGTGCCAGCAGCGCCAGGACAGGGGCCGGTCCCTACGAGCAGTACTTC	CASSARTGAGPYEQYF
TRBV4-1	TRBJ2-1	-	-	TGCGCCAGCAGCCCTGGGGGGATCTCCAATGAGCAGTTCTTC	CASSPGGISNEQFF
TRBV4-2	TRBJ2-5	TRBD2	-	TGTGCCAGCAGCCAAAAAAAACTAGCGGGGCAAGAGACCCAGTACTTC	CASSQKKLAGQETQYF
TRBV29-1	TRBJ2-3	TRBD1	once	TGCAGCGTTGTGGGCAGGGGGCTAGACACAGATACGCAGTATTTT	CSVVGRGLDTDTQYF
TRBV4-2	TRBJ1-1	-	-	TGTGCCAGCAGCCAAGACCGTGAAGCTTTCTTT	CASSQDREAFF
TRBV6-5	TRBJ2-5	-	-	TGTGCCAGCAGTTACTCGGGGGCTCTCGAGACCCAGTACTTC	CASSYSGALETQYF
TRBV30	TRBJ1-2	TRBD1	-	TGTGCCTGGAGTGCAACAGGGGTTAGCGGTGGCTACACCTTC	CAWSATGVSGGYTF
TRBV25-1	TRBJ2-7	-	-	TGTGCCAGCAGTGAACTCCACTCTAGAAAAGTCCACGAGCAGTACTTC	CASSELHSRKVHEQYF
TRBV27	TRBJ2-5	TRBD2	-	TGTGCCAGCAGTTCCCTACTAGCGGGGGAGACCCAGTACTTC	CASSSLLAGETQYF
TRBV4-3	TRBJ2-1	TRBD2	-	TGCGCCAGCAGCCAAGAGCGGGAGCGGGGGGGTGACAATGAGCAGTTCTTC	CASSQERERGGDNEQFF
TRBV6-1	TRBJ1-3	-	-	TGTGCCAGCAGTGAATCCAAGGGAAACACCATATATTTT	CASSESKGNTIYF
TRBV19	TRBJ1-1	-	large	TGTGCCAGTAGCCTCGTACTGAACACTGAAGCTTTCTTT	CASSLVLNTEAFF
TRBV5-1	TRBJ2-7	-	-	TGCGCCAGCAGTTCGGCCCCTGAATGGGAGCAGTACTTC	CASSSAPEWEQYF
TRBV5-4	TRBJ2-5	-	-	TGTGCCAGCAGCGGCCCCTCAGCGGTCGGGACCCAGTACTTC	CASSGPSAVGTQYF
TRBV7-2	TRBJ2-3	-	-	TGTGCCAGCAGCTTATTTAACGCAGATACGCAGTATTTT	CASSLFNADTQYF
TRBV7-6	TRBJ2-1	TRBD2	-	TGTGCCAGCAGCTTAGACCGGGGGGGCGAGCAGTTCTTC	CASSLDRGGEQFF
TRBV2	TRBJ2-1	-	-	TGTGCCAGCTTCGGTACCTACAATGAGCAGTTCTTC	CASFGTYNEQFF
TRBV7-9	TRBJ1-1	TRBD1	once	TGTGCCAGCAGCTTAGACCCAGGGGGTGACACTGAAGCTTTCTTT	CASSLDPGGDTEAFF
TRBV29-1	TRBJ2-3	-	few	TGCAGCGTTGAGGGGAGTCTAGGGGCCACAGATACGCAGTATTTT	CSVEGSLGATDTQYF
TRBV23-1	TRBJ1-4	-	few	TGCGCCAGCAGTTTGTTGGGGACTAATGAAAAACTGTTTTTT	CASSLLGTNEKLFF
TRBV11-2	TRBJ2-1	-	-	TGTGCCAGCAGCTTTGCTGGCAATGAGCAGTTCTTC	CASSFAGNEQFF
TRBV27	TRBJ2-5	-	-	TGTGCCAGCAGTTTAGGTATACTCCAGGGCACCCAGTACTTC	CASSLGILQGTQYF
TRBV27	TRBJ2-7	-	-	TGTGCCAGCAGTTTCGGACAGCCCTACGAGCAGTACTTC	CASSFGQPYEQYF
TRBV18	TRBJ1-2	-	few	TGTGCCAGCTCACGCACAGGTGCCGTAGGTGGAAACTATGGCTACACCTTC	CASSRTGAVGGNYGYTF
TRBV7-2	TRBJ1-1	TRBD1	-	TGTGCCAGCACCCGAGGGGGGACAGGGGTTACTGAAGCTTTCTTT	CASTRGGTGVTEAFF
TRBV4-1	TRBJ2-1	TRBD2	-	TGCGCCAGCAGCCAAACTACTAGCGGCTCCTCGCGTGAGCAGTTCTTC	CASSQTTSGSSREQFF
TRBV29-1	TRBJ1-2	TRBD1	-	TGCAGCGTCCGGACAGGAGACAACTATGGCTACACCTTC	CSVRTGDNYGYTF
TRBV23-1	TRBJ1-1	-	-	TGCGCCAGCATTCGTTGGAGACGGATCATGAACACTGAAGCTTTCTTT	CASIRWRRIMNTEAFF
TRBV9	TRBJ2-1	TRBD1	-	TGTGCCAGCAGCAGTGGACAGGGGGCATATGAGCAGTTCTTC	CASSSGQGAYEQFF
TRBV29-1	TRBJ2-2	-	-	TGCAGCGTTGAACCCACAGGGCACGGGGAGCTGTTTTTT	CSVEPTGHGELFF
TRBV10-1	TRBJ2-7	TRBD1	once	TGCGCCAGCAGCGTGGGACAGGGGAACTCCTACGAGCAGTACTTC	CASSVGQGNSYEQYF
TRBV21-1	TRBJ1-5	-	-	TGTGCCAGCAGCAAACGAGGAGGGGAGGGTCAGCCCCAGCATTTT	CASSKRGGEGQPQHF
TRBV19	TRBJ2-3	-	-	TGTGCCAGTAGCAGTCCCGGAACAGGGCCAGATACGCAGTATTTT	CASSSPGTGPDTQYF
TRBV15	TRBJ2-1	-	-	TGTGCCACCAGCAGAGATCGGGCCGCGGGGCCAGGGGAGCAGTTCTTC	CATSRDRAAGPGEQFF
TRBV28	TRBJ1-5	-	-	TGTGCCAGCAGTATCCTGGATAGCAATCAGCCCCAGCATTTT	CASSILDSNQPQHF
TRBV30	TRBJ2-7	-	-	TGTGCCTGGAGTGATCGAGTTTTCTACGAGCAGTACTTC	CAWSDRVFYEQYF
TRBV23-1	TRBJ2-2	-	-	TGCGCCAGCAGTTTGAGTCAGAGCATAATCGCGAACACCGGGGAGCTGTTTTTT	CASSLSQSIIANTGELFF
TRBV18	TRBJ2-1	TRBD1	-	TGTGCCAGCTCACCGCCGACAGGGGACAATGAGCAGTTCTTC	CASSPPTGDNEQFF
TRBV7-9	TRBJ2-7	TRBD1	-	TGTGCCAGCAGCTTCACAGGGGCTTGGTACGAGCAGTACTTC	CASSFTGAWYEQYF
TRBV19	TRBJ2-7	-	-	TGTGCCAGTAGTGACCGGGACGGCATCTACGAGCAGTACTTC	CASSDRDGIYEQYF
TRBV7-9	TRBJ2-7	-	-	TGTGCCAGCGGAACAGGGCAAAGCTACGAGCAGTACTTC	CASGTGQSYEQYF
TRBV9	TRBJ1-5	TRBD1	-	TGTGCCAGCAGCGCCCCTACCAGACAGGGCGGGCAGCCCCAGCATTTT	CASSAPTRQGGQPQHF
TRBV11-2	TRBJ2-5	-	-	TGTGCCAGCAGCTTAGGGCAGGGTGTGCGAGAGACCCAGTACTTC	CASSLGQGVRETQYF
TRBV4-3	TRBJ2-5	TRBD2	-	TGCGCCAGCAGCCAAGATGTCGCGGGGGGTCCTAGGGAGACCCAGTACTTC	CASSQDVAGGPRETQYF
TRBV11-2	TRBJ1-2	TRBD1	-	TGTGCCAGCAGCTCACCCGGGACAGGAGGCGGCTACACCTTC	CASSSPGTGGGYTF
TRBV4-3	TRBJ2-2	-	-	TGCGCCAGCCTCAACTATACCGGGACAGGGGAGCTGTTTTTT	CASLNYTGTGELFF
TRBV4-1	TRBJ2-3	-	few	TGCGCCAGCAGCCAAGAAGCTAGCACAGATACGCAGTATTTT	CASSQEASTDTQYF
TRBV5-1	TRBJ2-7	-	-	TGCGCCAGCAGCCCTGATGGGGGGCGGGAGCAGTACTTC	CASSPDGGREQYF
TRBV6-1	TRBJ1-2	-	-	TGTGCCAGCAGTGAAGTCGAGGGGACGGAAGGCTACACCTTC	CASSEVEGTEGYTF
TRBV7-9	TRBJ2-3	TRBD1	-	TGTGCCAGCAGCTTAGCAGGGGGGACAGGGGCCACAGATACGCAGTATTTT	CASSLAGGTGATDTQYF
TRBV13	TRBJ2-1	TRBD2	-	TGTGCCAGCACAAAGCGGGGGGTTCTCTACAATGAGCAGTTCTTC	CASTKRGVLYNEQFF
TRBV6-5	TRBJ2-1	TRBD1	-	TGTGCCAGCAGTCACACCGGGACAGGGAATGAGCAGTTCTTC	CASSHTGTGNEQFF
TRBV5-1	TRBJ1-2	-	-	TGCGCCAGCAGCTTGGGACATGAAACTAACTATGGCTACACCTTC	CASSLGHETNYGYTF